Following are 10 T cell receptor beta chains from one sample sequenced in a study of cytomegalovirus exposure and HLA in healthy donors. TCRdb's table, derived via immunoSEQ multiplex PCR, lists solely in-frame clones and lacks some. The sample comprises 120,000 or so clones, approximately 95% of which are singletons, and about 1.7% rests with the top ten. Sequencing input: PBMCs. The source of these receptors is a young man in good health and CMV-seronegative.

V and J are TRBV27 and TRBJ1-1; 8 bases map to TRBD1. V lost 1 base, J lost 1 base, and 2 bases stayed unmatched. Per germline, CDR1 MNHEY and CDR2 SMNVEV (reference sequence). This CDR3 region has 15 residues. DNA for the CDR3: TGTGCCAGCAGTTTATATCAGGGGGCGAACACTGAAGCTTTCTTT. Its protein product is CASSLYQGANTEAFF.

The rearrangement uses TRBV6-5 and TRBJ2-5, with TRBD2 matching 11 bases. The CDR3 sequence is 16 residues long. Looked up from germline, CDR1 is MNHEY and CDR2 is SVGAGI. With V trimmed by 4 bases and J by 1 base, 5 bases remained unmatched. CDR3: CASSFRLAGSQETQYF. DNA of the CDR3: TGTGCCAGCAGTTTCCGACTAGCGGGGTCCCAAGAGACCCAGTACTTC.

The chain carries TRBV11-2 and TRBJ2-1, with a tentative D call TRBD2 (6 bases). The length of the CDR3 is 15 residues. CDR1 SGHAT and CDR2 FQNNGV come from the germline V gene. Deletions cut 5 bases from V and 5 bases from J, with 16 bases between. Here the CDR3 reads CASSPGVSENNEQFF. In nucleotides, the CDR3 is TGTGCCAGCAGCCCGGGGGTAAGCGAGAACAATGAGCAGTTCTTC.

The rearrangement uses TRBV30 and TRBJ1-1, with D unresolved. This CDR3 region has 10 residues. The V gene's germline CDR1 is GTSNPN and CDR2 SVGIG (reference sequence). V was cut by 2 bases and J by 11 bases, with 9 bases left in between. CDR3 coding DNA: TGTGCCTGGAGTCGGTTAGAGGCTTTCTTT. Residues: CAWSRLEAFF.

This clone was detected only once. The V and J genes are TRBV27 and TRBJ2-1; 9 positions agree with TRBD1. Germline V gives CDR1 MNHEY, CDR2 SMNVEV (reference sequence). With 5 bases clipped from V and 6 bases from J, the junction kept 11 bases outside the gene matches. CDR3 size: 16 residues. CDR3 coding DNA: TGTGCCAGCAGTCGCCTCGGACAGGGGTATAGCAATGAGCAGTTCTTC. It codes for CASSRLGQGYSNEQFF.

The chain has TRBV25-1 and TRBJ2-1, with D maybe TRBD2 (6 bases). V was clipped by 6 bases and J by 6 bases, with 9 bases between them. The CDR3 sequence is 12 residues long. The germline gives CDR1 MGHDK, CDR2 SYGVNS. In DNA form, the CDR3 reads TGTGCCAGCAGGGGTAGCGGCAATGAGCAGTTCTTC. Its translation: CASRGSGNEQFF.

The chain recombines TRBV4-3 with TRBJ2-7; perhaps TRBD1 as D (6 bases). Between the trimmed V and J ends, which lost 0 bases and 1 base, there was a span of 16 bases. This CDR3 spans 17 amino acids. Germline assignment: CDR1 LGHNA and CDR2 YSLEER. DNA of the CDR3: TGCGCCAGCAGCCAAGATTACGTACAGGGAGTTTCCTACGAGCAGTACTTC. It codes for CASSQDYVQGVSYEQYF.

This rearrangement joins TRBV18 to TRBJ1-5; D unclear. This CDR3 spans 16 amino acids. V lost 0 bases and J lost 5, with 14 bases in between. The V gene's germline CDR1 is KGHSH and CDR2 LQKENI. The CDR3 DNA sequence: TGTGCCAGCTCACCACCCCTTAGCTACGGGGATCAGCCCCAGCATTTT. This codes for CASSPPLSYGDQPQHF.

The chain is built from TRBV28 and TRBJ2-5, with D perhaps matching TRBD1 (5 bases). Germline CDR1 and CDR2: MDHEN and SYDVKM. V was clipped by 6 bases and J by 5 bases, with 10 bases between them. The CDR3 has 12 residues. CDR3 nucleotide sequence: TGTGCCAGCAGCCTGACAGAGGAGACCCAGTACTTC. Protein product: CASSLTEETQYF. The variable domain in full, completed from reference TRBV28 and TRBJ2-5, reads DVKVTQSSRYLVKRTGEKVFLECVQDMDHENMFWYRQDPGLGLRLIYFSYDVKMKEKGDIPEGYSVSREKKERFSLILESASTNQTSMYLCASSLTEETQYFGPGTRLLVL.

This sequence joins TRBV7-2 and TRBJ1-2; TRBD1 matches at 10 bases. This CDR3 is built from 16 residues. Per germline, CDR1 SGHTA and CDR2 FQGNSA. Trimming took 2 bases from V and 7 from J; bases not matched to a gene: 10. DNA for the CDR3: TGTGCCAGCAGCTTAAAGCCGAGACAGGGGGCGTTTGGCTACACCTTC. Residues: CASSLKPRQGAFGYTF.